Below, 12 T cell receptor beta chains from the same sample are listed, as sequenced in a study of technical replicates of blood from four donors. Here immunoSEQ multiplex PCR was the method, and the copy in TCRdb shows in-frame clones only, minus some. The table records around 65,000 clones, about 90% of them present only once. Sequencing was performed on PBMCs. Receptors originate from a human donor in good health. Some clones in this sample may be carry-over from other donors' samples.

A remark on this clone: Other DNA sequences in this sample translate to the same CDR3. This chain links TRBV7-9 with TRBJ1-2; D is possibly TRBD1 (5 bases). Trimming removed 2 bases at V and 3 bases at J, with 10 bases between. Per germline, CDR1 SEHNR and CDR2 FQNEAQ (reference sequence). The CDR3 contains 14 residues. The CDR3 bases are TGTGCCAGCAGCTTACGCCCCAGGGACTATGGCTACACCTTC. It translates to CASSLRPRDYGYTF. The full variable domain, in which reference TRBV7-9 and TRBJ1-2 provide the parts outside the CDR3, is DTGVSQNPRHKITKRGQNVTFRCDPISEHNRLYWYRQTLGQGPEFLTYFQNEAQLEKSRLLSDRFSAERPKGSFSTLEIQRTEQGDSAMYLCASSLRPRDYGYTFGSGTRLTVV.

V is TRBV29-1 and J is TRBJ2-1, with 8 bases matching TRBD1. CDR3 size: 13 residues. V lost 7 bases and J lost 7; bases outside the gene matches: 9. Per germline, CDR1 SQVTM and CDR2 ANQGSEA. CDR3 in amino acids: CSGGQADWNEQFF. The CDR3 DNA is TGCAGCGGGGGACAGGCCGACTGGAATGAGCAGTTCTTC.

The chain links TRBV5-4 to TRBJ1-3, with 8 bases fitting TRBD1. The germline gives CDR1 SGHNT, CDR2 YYREEE (reference sequence). The CDR3 runs 15 residues. Germline trimming cut 4 bases from V and 0 bases from J; bases unmatched to any gene: 3. CDR3 loop: CASSTDRGSGNTIYF. The CDR3, as DNA: TGTGCCAGCAGCACTGACAGGGGCTCTGGAAACACCATATATTTT.

To note about this clone: Mismatch with germline at one junction end may stem from a read error. This sequence joins TRBV7-2 and TRBJ2-3; 7 bases agree with TRBD2. This CDR3 comprises 15 residues. Germline V gene data show CDR1 as SGHTA and CDR2 as FQGNSA. The CDR3 loop reads CASSFIPTSTDTQYF. In nucleotides, the CDR3 is TGTGCCAGCAGCTTCATCCCGACTAGCACGGATACGCAGTATTTT.

The chain is built from TRBV6-6 and TRBJ1-5; TRBD1 might be the D (5 bases). The CDR3 consists of 16 residues. Germline V gene lookup returns CDR1 MNHNY and CDR2 SVGAGI (reference sequence). The ends were cut back, 0 bases at V and 3 bases at J, with 12 bases in the middle. Written as DNA, the CDR3 is TGTGCCAGCAGTTACTCGTATGGGGCTAACAATCAGCCCCAGCATTTT. It yields the protein CASSYSYGANNQPQHF.

Only a few counts were recorded for this clone. The chain uses TRBV10-1 and TRBJ2-1; no definite D call. V lost 6 bases and J 12 bases, leaving 9 bases between the germline ends. Germline V gene sequence: CDR1 WNHNN, CDR2 SYGVQD (reference sequence). CDR3 length: 10 amino acids. The CDR3 sequence: CASRDFGQFF. In DNA, the CDR3 is TGCGCCAGCAGAGACTTCGGGCAGTTCTTC.

There are a few counts of this clone. This sequence joins TRBV14 and TRBJ2-7; D remains unclear. Germline V gene sequence: CDR1 SGHDN, CDR2 FVKESK. V lost 4 bases and J lost 4, with 5 bases in between. This CDR3 is 11 amino acids long. CDR3 sequence reads: CASSLAYEQYF. As DNA, the CDR3 is TGTGCCAGCAGCCTGGCATACGAGCAGTACTTC. The full variable domain, completed using reference TRBV14 and TRBJ2-7, is EAGVTQFPSHSVIEKGQTVTLRCDPISGHDNLYWYRRVMGKEIKFLLHFVKESKQDESGMPNNRFLAERTGGTYSTLKVQPAELEDSGVYFCASSLAYEQYFGPGTRLTVT.

The chain combines TRBV19 with TRBJ2-6; TRBD2 agrees at 9 bases. The V gene's germline CDR1 is LNHDA and CDR2 SQIVND (reference sequence). The CDR3 is 15 residues long. V was pared by 7 bases and J by 1 base, with 2 bases of the junction left unmatched. CDR3 DNA sequence: TGTGCCAGTAATGCGGGAGGGTCTGGGGCCAACGTCCTGACTTTC. Protein sequence: CASNAGGSGANVLTF. The full variable domain, completed using reference TRBV19 and TRBJ2-6, is DGGITQSPKYLFRKEGQNVTLSCEQNLNHDAMYWYRQDPGQGLRLIYYSQIVNDFQKGDIAEGYSVSREKKESFPLTVTSAQKNPTAFYLCASNAGGSGANVLTFGAGSRLTVL.

Here the CDR3 reads CASSGTGLTEAFF. CDR3 nucleotide sequence: TGTGCCAGCAGCGGGACAGGGTTGACTGAAGCTTTCTTT. The rearrangement joins TRBV7-3 to TRBJ1-1, with 9 bases lining up with TRBD1. The germline V gene encodes CDR1 SGHTA and CDR2 FQGTGA. This CDR3 has 13 residues. J gave up 5 bases and V 5 bases, and 3 bases lay outside the gene matches.

The V gene is TRBV6-5, the J gene TRBJ1-3; D is unclear. V lost 5 bases to trimming and J lost 0 bases, with 8 bases between them. Germline assignment: CDR1 MNHEY and CDR2 SVGAGI. The CDR3 length is 14 residues. The CDR3 DNA reads as TGTGCCAGCAGTCTTTCTTACTCTGGAAACACCATATATTTT. Its protein is CASSLSYSGNTIYF.

V gene TRBV20-1 combines with J gene TRBJ2-3; D gene ambiguous. Germline CDR1 is DFQATT and CDR2 is SNEGSKA (reference sequence). The CDR3 consists of 11 residues. The V gene lost 3 bases and the J gene lost 6 bases, with 7 bases spanning the gap. The CDR3 loop reads CSASLSDTQYF. CDR3 sequence (DNA): TGCAGTGCTAGTCTGAGCGATACGCAGTATTTT.

The chain links TRBV6-6 to TRBJ2-4; 7 bases are shared with TRBD1. J lost 0 bases, V lost 5 bases, and 4 bases had no gene match. This CDR3 has 15 amino acids. In germline, CDR1 is MNHNY, CDR2 SVGAGI (reference sequence). Here the CDR3 reads CASSPGQVAKNIQYF. CDR3 coding DNA: TGTGCCAGCAGTCCAGGACAGGTAGCCAAAAACATTCAGTACTTC.